This TCR beta chain was captured by sequencing in a study of blood T cells in healthy people across ages. A second PCR of about 6 to 12 cycles used a sample-barcoded 5' primer and a J-beta primer mix. TCRdb recomputed calls from the 5' RACE reads with MiXCR, one row per CDR3 protein. The sample records hundreds of thousands of distinct CDR3 sequences, roughly 25% being singletons. Trimming left V 5 bases short and J 1 base short, with 8 bases between. The CDR3 length is 12 residues. The germline V gene encodes CDR1 SQVTM and CDR2 ANQGSEA. A further study also used this sample, focusing on T cells of mothers and their children. That paper adds: When mothers and children were related, their normalized repertoire overlap, which was always slightly higher, did not differ significantly from that of unrelated pairs.

The receptor's source is a boy aged 10-17 years in good health. The sequenced material came from blood. V is TRBV29-1 and J is TRBJ2-5; no firm D call. CDR3 nucleotides: TGCAGCGTTTTATCGGGCCAAGAGACCCAGTACTTC. Its protein product is CSVLSGQETQYF. Full variable domain (rest looked up from reference TRBV29-1 and TRBJ2-5): SAVISQKPSRDICQRGTSLTIQCQVDSQVTMMFWYRQQPGQSLTLIATANQGSEATYESGFVIDKFPISRPNLTFSTLTVSNMSPEDSSIYLCSVLSGQETQYFGPGTRLLVL.